This T cell receptor beta chain derives from a study of graft-versus-host responses after intestinal transplantation. Across the whole study: Among the recipients, transplants were multivisceral, liver-intestinal, or isolated intestinal. Study-wide results and limits: Within the allografts of patients who had graft-donor T cell macrochimerism, graft-versus-host to host-versus-graft clonal ratios were high. GvH clones occurred in recipient marrow; some first appeared in ileum or blood. Peak circulating GvH clone levels tracked with early post-transplant HvG declines.

Generated by immunoSEQ multiplex PCR, the TCRdb table keeps only in-frame clones and is missing some. The sample shows 95,000 or so clones, 75% to 95% of them seen only once. V gave up 7 bases and J gave up 2 bases; unmatched junction bases: 13. The germline V gene has CDR1 MNHEY and CDR2 SMNVEV (reference sequence). The CDR3 consists of 16 residues. About this clone itself: Its antigen is undetermined.

The sample was PBMCs, taken 453 days after intestinal transplant. The chain links TRBV27 to TRBJ2-7, with 8 bases matching TRBD2. The sequence was collected from a human patient who received an intestinal transplant, so some T cells may come from the graft donor. In DNA, the CDR3 is TGTGCCAGCAAGTTTGCGGGGGGCAGGTATGCCTACGAGCAGTACTTC. This translates into CASKFAGGRYAYEQYF.